This T cell receptor beta chain was sequenced for a study of T-cell reconstitution after alpha-beta-depleted transplantation in children. Overall study findings and caveats: The main origin of T-cell counts and diversity one year after transplant was newly produced T cells.

To note about this clonotype: Its antigen is not known.

V was clipped by 4 bases and J by 8 bases, with 6 bases between them. The CDR3 spans 11 residues. Germline assignment: CDR1 MGHDK and CDR2 SYGVNS. Unique molecular identifiers were used in preparing the TCRbeta library. TCRdb re-derived calls from the PCR reads in MiXCR, one entry per CDR3 protein. Among about 900,000 distinct CDR3 sequences listed, roughly 29% were seen once. The chain uses TRBV25-1 and TRBJ2-1, with unresolved D. This specimen consisted of PBMCs, mostly from graft donor cells, obtained 360 days after TCRalphabeta/CD19-depleted stem cell transplant. The TCR comes from a boy less than two years old who had a stem cell transplant for SCID, so the T cells may come from the graft donor. CDR3 coding DNA: TGTGCCAGCAGTGTCCGGGATGAGCAGTTCTTC. As protein: CASSVRDEQFF.